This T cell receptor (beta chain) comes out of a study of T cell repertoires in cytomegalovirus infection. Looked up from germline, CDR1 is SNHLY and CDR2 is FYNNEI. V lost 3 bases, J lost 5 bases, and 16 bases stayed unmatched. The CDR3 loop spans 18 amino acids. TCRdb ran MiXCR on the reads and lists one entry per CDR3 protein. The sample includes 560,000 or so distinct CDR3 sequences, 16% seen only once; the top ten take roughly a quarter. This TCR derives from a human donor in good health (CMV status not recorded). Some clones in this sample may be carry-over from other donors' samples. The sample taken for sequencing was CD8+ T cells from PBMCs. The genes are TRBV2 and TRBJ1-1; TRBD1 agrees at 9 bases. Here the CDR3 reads CASSDPWTGEMGGTEAFF. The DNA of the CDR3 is TGTGCCAGCAGTGACCCATGGACAGGGGAGATGGGTGGGACTGAAGCTTTCTTT.